The rows below give T cell receptor beta chains drawn from one sample of a study of CD4 and CD8 cells across lung adenocarcinoma regions. TCRdb used MiXCR to reprocess the PCR reads, holding one entry per CDR3 protein. The sample includes about 5,200 distinct CDR3 sequences, 40% to 60% of them seen just once. Sequencing was carried out using CD4+ T cells from the margin of a lung tumor. Every receptor here comes from a male donor with lung adenocarcinoma. The CD4 and CD8 labels of this study may be unreliable. Both conserved end residues are part of each CDR3.

V	length	J	CDR3
TRBV28	16	TRBJ2-5	CASSSPLDRGLVTQYF
TRBV5-3	18	TRBJ2-6	CARSAPGTGGDGANVLTF
TRBV6-1	14	TRBJ2-1	CASTGTSGYNEQFF
TRBV7-8	15	TRBJ2-3	CASSVTGLITDTQYF
TRBV25-1	17	TRBJ2-3	CASSVGFGGGRKDTQYF
TRBV6-1	15	TRBJ1-2	CASRAGGTDNYGYTF
TRBV6-1	15	TRBJ2-3	CASRLQAGIPETLYF
TRBV6-1	14	TRBJ2-7	CASERASGSYEQYF
TRBV27	18	TRBJ2-2	CASSFSFAGRHGTGELFF
TRBV27	14	TRBJ2-1	CASRGLAAWDEQFF
TRBV7-2	13	.	CASSRDGHYEQYF
TRBV6-5	16	TRBJ1-4	CASSYPGGQANEKLFF
TRBV27	15	TRBJ2-5	CAGGTGGRDQETQYF
TRBV6-1	15	TRBJ1-1	CASSEGGAMNTEAFF
TRBV6-1	14	TRBJ2-3	CASRGLADTDMQYF
TRBV27	16	TRBJ2-1	CASSRPGTNSINEQFF
TRBV27	16	TRBJ2-3	CASSSTSGAFTDTQYF
TRBV28	15	TRBJ2-2	CASNIRGMNTGELFF
TRBV6-7	14	TRBJ2-4	CASMGQGTKNIQYF
TRBV7-2	15	TRBJ2-1	CASRITSGRHNEQFF
TRBV4-2	16	.	CASGGDGGRDQDTQYF
TRBV6-1	15	TRBJ2-1	CASSELAGGHDEQFF
TRBV11-2	16	TRBJ2-5	CASSLGASATQETQYF
TRBV10-3	15	.	CASSESSGSPYEQYF
TRBV4-1	19	TRBJ2-1	CASSQLGLAGGPSYNEQFF
TRBV27	15	TRBJ2-5	CASSLGQGSQETQYF
TRBV4-1	11	TRBJ2-3	CGSSETETQYF
TRBV18	13	TRBJ2-1	CASSPPGSEEQFF
TRBV24-1	15	TRBJ2-1	CATSDGDYQNNEQFF
TRBV7-2	15	TRBJ2-5	CASSLYPSGRETQYF
TRBV6-1	16	TRBJ1-5	CASSDQGAVGNQPQHF
TRBV10-3	15	TRBJ2-3	CAITRGQGAADTQYF
TRBV6-1	15	TRBJ2-3	CASSEALAGADTQYF
TRBV27	15	TRBJ2-3	CASSLYYGRADTQYF
TRBV4-1	17	TRBJ2-1	CASSQGYRTGLVNEQFF
TRBV27	16	TRBJ2-3	CASSWSDLGDKDTQYF
TRBV27	17	.	CASSSGLAGGVNYEQYF
TRBV6-5	15	TRBJ2-3	CASRLQSVIPGKQFF
TRBV14	13	TRBJ1-6	CASSQGNNSPLHF
TRBV4-2	16	TRBJ2-3	CASSRDGGRDTDTQYF
TRBV6-5	15	TRBJ2-5	CASSYDGTLQETQYF
TRBV11-3	16	TRBJ2-3	CASSSLAGGPADTQYF
TRBV6-1	16	.	CACAGREGRNTDTQYF